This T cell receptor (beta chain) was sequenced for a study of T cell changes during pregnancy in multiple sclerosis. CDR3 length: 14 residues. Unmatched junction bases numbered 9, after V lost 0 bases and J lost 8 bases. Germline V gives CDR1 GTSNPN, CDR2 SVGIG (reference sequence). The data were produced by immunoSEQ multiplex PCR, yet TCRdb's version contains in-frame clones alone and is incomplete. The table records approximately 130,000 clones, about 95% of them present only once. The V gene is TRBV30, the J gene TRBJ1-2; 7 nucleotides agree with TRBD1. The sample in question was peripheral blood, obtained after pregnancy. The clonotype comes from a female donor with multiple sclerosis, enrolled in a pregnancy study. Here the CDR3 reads CAWSVAGRGAGYTF. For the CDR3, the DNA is TGTGCCTGGAGTGTGGCGGGCAGGGGGGCCGGCTACACCTTC.